This T cell receptor (beta chain) was identified in a study of T cell responses to AZD1222 COVID-19 vaccine. Assay: immunoSEQ multiplex PCR; the TCRdb copy retains only in-frame clones and omits some. In the table there are about 160,000 clones, 92% of which are singletons. The germline V gene has CDR1 SGHTA and CDR2 FQGNSA. This CDR3 comprises 16 residues. The J segment lost 5 bases and the V segment lost 1 base, leaving 6 bases of the junction unmatched. The chain is built from TRBV7-2 and TRBJ2-5, with TRBD2 identical over 11 bases. The receptor was derived from an adult in good health. The specimen was peripheral blood, collected on day 0 of MenACWY control vaccination. This chain's CDR3 is CASSLVFSGRGETQYF. CDR3 DNA sequence: TGTGCCAGCAGCTTAGTTTTTAGCGGGAGGGGGGAGACCCAGTACTTC.